These 9 T cell receptor beta chains share one sample of origin, sequenced in a study of T cell responses to AZD1222 COVID-19 vaccine. Using immunoSEQ multiplex PCR, the repertoire was profiled, and TCRdb retains in-frame clones only, with some absent. The data hold about 40,000 clones, with around 80% observed a single time. Sample: peripheral blood, taken 28 days after the second AZD1222 dose. These receptor sequences come from an adult who received the AZD1222 COVID-19 vaccine.

The CDR3 here is CASSQDSFQPQHF. CDR3 nucleotide sequence: TGTGCCAGCAGCCAAGACAGTTTTCAGCCCCAGCATTTT. J is TRBJ1-5 and V is TRBV28, with a weak D call TRBD1 (5 bases). This CDR3 has 13 amino acids. The V gene lost 6 bases and the J gene lost 6 bases, with 12 bases spanning the gap. Germline CDR1 reads MDHEN; CDR2 reads SYDVKM.

This rearrangement joins TRBV5-1 to TRBJ2-7; D gene ambiguous. The germline V gene encodes CDR1 SGHRS and CDR2 YFSETQ. The CDR3 is 13 residues long. Trimming stripped 1 base from V and 3 bases from J, with 8 bases between. The CDR3, as DNA: TGCGCCAGCAGCTTGTATTCCGACTACGAGCAGTACTTC. Residues: CASSLYSDYEQYF.

The chain has TRBV18 and TRBJ1-5, with D hard to call. CDR3 length: 14 amino acids. Germline V gene lookup returns CDR1 KGHSH and CDR2 LQKENI. V gave up 3 bases and J gave up 0 bases, with 6 bases separating them. The CDR3 DNA sequence: TGTGCCAGCTCACCCGGGAATAGCAATCAGCCCCAGCATTTT. Translating it yields CASSPGNSNQPQHF. Drawing the rest from reference TRBV18 and TRBJ1-5, the complete variable domain is NAGVMQNPRHLVRRRGQEARLRCSPMKGHSHVYWYRQLPEEGLKFMVYLQKENIIDESGMPKERFSAEFPKEGPSILRIQQVVRGDSAAYFCASSPGNSNQPQHFGDGTRLSIL.

The chain employs TRBV19 and TRBJ1-1, with D perhaps TRBD1 (6 bases). There are 15 residues in the CDR3. Between the trimmed V and J ends, which lost 0 bases and 1 base, there was a span of 9 bases. Per germline, CDR1 LNHDA and CDR2 SQIVND (reference sequence). Written as DNA, the CDR3 is TGTGCCAGTAGTATAGATCGGACAGAGAACACTGAAGCTTTCTTT. As protein: CASSIDRTENTEAFF. Drawing the rest from reference TRBV19 and TRBJ1-1, the complete variable domain is DGGITQSPKYLFRKEGQNVTLSCEQNLNHDAMYWYRQDPGQGLRLIYYSQIVNDFQKGDIAEGYSVSREKKESFPLTVTSAQKNPTAFYLCASSIDRTENTEAFFGQGTRLTVV.

The rearrangement joins TRBV24-1 to TRBJ2-1; D assignment may be TRBD1 or TRBD2 (5 bases each). V was pared by 2 bases and J by 0 bases, with 19 bases between. The CDR3 is 19 residues long. Germline-derived CDR1 and CDR2 are KGHDR and SFDVKD. CDR3 amino acids: CATSDSYLGTASSYNEQFF. In nucleotides, the CDR3 is TGTGCCACCAGTGATTCCTACCTTGGGACCGCAAGCTCCTACAATGAGCAGTTCTTC.

J is TRBJ1-6 and V is TRBV10-1; D not resolved. The CDR3 is 14 amino acids. Per the germline V gene, CDR1 is WNHNN and CDR2 is SYGVQD (reference sequence). The germline V and J ends were trimmed by 3 bases and 6 bases, with 9 bases remaining between them. CDR3 nucleotides: TGCGCCAGCAGTGACGATGGAGGTAATTCACCCCTCCACTTT. Translation gives CASSDDGGNSPLHF.

The chain has TRBV3-1 (or the pseudogene TRBV3-2) and TRBJ1-2, with 7 bases identical to TRBD1. Trimming removed 0 bases from V and 5 bases from J; junction bases left unmatched: 12. CDR3 size: 17 residues. Looked up from germline, CDR1 is LGHDT and CDR2 is YNNKEL (reference sequence). The CDR3 is CASSQDRAGQFRYGYTF. The CDR3 DNA is TGTGCCAGCAGCCAAGATCGCGCGGGACAGTTTAGGTATGGCTACACCTTC.

The CDR3 protein is CASNPSAANTGELFF. CDR3 in DNA: TGCGCCAGCAACCCCTCTGCAGCGAACACCGGGGAGCTGTTTTTT. The rearrangement links TRBV5-1 to TRBJ2-2; D is undetermined. Looked up from germline, CDR1 is SGHRS and CDR2 is YFSETQ. Trimming took 6 bases from V and 0 from J, leaving 12 bases between them. CDR3 length: 15 amino acids. The whole variable domain, remainder taken from reference TRBV5-1 and TRBJ2-2, is KAGVTQTPRYLIKTRGQQVTLSCSPISGHRSVSWYQQTPGQGLQFLFEYFSETQRNKGNFPGRFSGRQFSNSRSEMNVSTLELGDSALYLCASNPSAANTGELFFGEGSRLTVL.

The J gene is TRBJ2-5, the V gene TRBV12-3 or TRBV12-4, with D possibly TRBD2 on 5 matching bases. V gave up 5 bases and J gave up 4 bases, with 8 bases separating them. The CDR3 sequence is 12 residues long. CDR3 region: CASSASPETQYF. CDR3 bases: TGTGCCAGCAGTGCTAGCCCAGAGACCCAGTACTTC.